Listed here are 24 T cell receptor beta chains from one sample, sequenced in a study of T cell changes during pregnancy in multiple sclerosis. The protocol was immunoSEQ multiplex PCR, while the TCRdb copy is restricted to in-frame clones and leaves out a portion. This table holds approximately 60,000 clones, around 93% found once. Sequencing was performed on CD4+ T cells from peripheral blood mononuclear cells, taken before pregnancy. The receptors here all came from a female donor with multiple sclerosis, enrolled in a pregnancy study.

In DNA form, the CDR3 reads TGTGCCAGCAGCTTAGACAGGGGAAGATATGGCTACACCTTC. Translation gives CASSLDRGRYGYTF. This sequence joins TRBV7-8 and TRBJ1-2; TRBD1 matches 7 bases. The CDR3 loop spans 14 amino acids. Looked up from germline, CDR1 is SGHVS and CDR2 is FQNEAQ. J lost 5 bases, V lost 1 base, and 4 bases had no gene match.

CDR3 sequence (DNA): TGTGCCAGCAGCGAGGTCGCAGGGGGGATTCGATATGGCTACACCTTC. It is translated as CASSEVAGGIRYGYTF. This chain uses TRBV4-2 with TRBJ1-2; the match to TRBD1 covers 7 bases. The V segment lost 5 bases and the J segment 5 bases; nucleotides outside the gene matches: 14. The CDR3 has 16 amino acids. Germline CDR1 is LGHNA and CDR2 is YNFKEQ.

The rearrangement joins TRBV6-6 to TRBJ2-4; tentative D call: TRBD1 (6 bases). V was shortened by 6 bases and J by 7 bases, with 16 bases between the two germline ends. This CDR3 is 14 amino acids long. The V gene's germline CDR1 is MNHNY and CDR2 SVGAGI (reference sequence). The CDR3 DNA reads TGTGCCAGCAGAACCGGGCCCCAGGGGAACATTCAGTACTTC. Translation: CASRTGPQGNIQYF.

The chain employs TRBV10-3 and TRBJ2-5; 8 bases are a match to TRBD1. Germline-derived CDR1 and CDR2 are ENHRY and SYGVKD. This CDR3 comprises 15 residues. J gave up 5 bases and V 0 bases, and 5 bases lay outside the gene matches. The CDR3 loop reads CAISESRQGRETQYF. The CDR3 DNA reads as TGTGCCATCAGTGAGTCGCGACAGGGGAGGGAGACCCAGTACTTC.

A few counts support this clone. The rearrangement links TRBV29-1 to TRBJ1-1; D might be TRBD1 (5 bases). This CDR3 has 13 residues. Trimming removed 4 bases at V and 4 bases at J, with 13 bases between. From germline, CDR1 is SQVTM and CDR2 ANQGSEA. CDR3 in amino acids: CSVGRAQGTEAFF. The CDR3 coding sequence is TGCAGCGTTGGCCGGGCCCAGGGCACTGAAGCTTTCTTT.

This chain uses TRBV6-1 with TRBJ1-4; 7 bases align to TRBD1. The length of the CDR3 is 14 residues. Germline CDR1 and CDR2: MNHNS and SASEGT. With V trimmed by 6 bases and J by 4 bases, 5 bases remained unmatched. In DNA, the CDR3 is TGTGCCAGCAGCTACCGGGACAGTAATGAAAAACTGTTTTTT. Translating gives CASSYRDSNEKLFF.

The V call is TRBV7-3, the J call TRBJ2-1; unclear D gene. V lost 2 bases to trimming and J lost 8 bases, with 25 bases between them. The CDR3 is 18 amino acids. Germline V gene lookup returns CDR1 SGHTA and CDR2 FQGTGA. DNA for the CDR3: TGTGCCAGCAGCTTATACCCTCCAGTCGGAGCAACAATATATGAGCAGTTCTTC. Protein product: CASSLYPPVGATIYEQFF.

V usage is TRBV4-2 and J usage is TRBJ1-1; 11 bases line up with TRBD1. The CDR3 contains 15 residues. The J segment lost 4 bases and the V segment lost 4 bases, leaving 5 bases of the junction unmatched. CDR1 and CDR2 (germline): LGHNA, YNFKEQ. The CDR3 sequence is CASSPRTGGGTEAFF. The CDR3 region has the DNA TGTGCCAGCAGCCCCCGGACAGGGGGCGGCACTGAAGCTTTCTTT.

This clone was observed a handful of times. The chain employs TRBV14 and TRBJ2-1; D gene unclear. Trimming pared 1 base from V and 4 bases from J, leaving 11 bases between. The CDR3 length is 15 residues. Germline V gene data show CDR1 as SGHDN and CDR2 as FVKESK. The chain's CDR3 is CASSQGPLLYNEQFF. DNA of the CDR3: TGTGCCAGCAGCCAAGGACCGCTACTATACAATGAGCAGTTCTTC.

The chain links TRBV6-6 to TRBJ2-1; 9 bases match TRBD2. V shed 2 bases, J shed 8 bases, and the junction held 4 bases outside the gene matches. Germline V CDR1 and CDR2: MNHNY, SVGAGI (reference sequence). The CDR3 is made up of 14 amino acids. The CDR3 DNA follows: TGTGCCAGCAGTTACGGGGGACTAGCCGATGAGCAGTTCTTC. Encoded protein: CASSYGGLADEQFF.

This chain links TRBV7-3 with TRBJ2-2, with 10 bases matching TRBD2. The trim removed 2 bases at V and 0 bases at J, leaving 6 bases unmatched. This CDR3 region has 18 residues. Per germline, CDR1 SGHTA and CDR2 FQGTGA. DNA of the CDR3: TGTGCCAGCAGCTTATTGACTAGCGGGTTCGCGAACACCGGGGAGCTGTTTTTT. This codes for CASSLLTSGFANTGELFF.

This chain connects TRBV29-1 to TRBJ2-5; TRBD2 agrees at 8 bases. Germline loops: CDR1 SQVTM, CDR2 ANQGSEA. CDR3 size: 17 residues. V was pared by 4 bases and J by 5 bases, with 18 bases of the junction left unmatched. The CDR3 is CSVVKKRREELGETQYF. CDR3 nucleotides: TGCAGCGTTGTTAAGAAACGGCGGGAGGAATTAGGGGAGACCCAGTACTTC.

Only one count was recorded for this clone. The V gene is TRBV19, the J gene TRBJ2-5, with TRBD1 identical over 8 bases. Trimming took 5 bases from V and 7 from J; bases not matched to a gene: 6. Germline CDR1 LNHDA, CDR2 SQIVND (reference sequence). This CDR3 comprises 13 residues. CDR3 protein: CASSLPGTGTQYF. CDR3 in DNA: TGTGCCAGTAGTTTACCCGGGACAGGGACCCAGTACTTC.

The CDR3 protein is CASSLDRGFSDTEAFF. The CDR3 nucleotides are TGTGCCAGCAGCTTGGACAGGGGGTTTTCGGACACTGAAGCTTTCTTT. The chain combines TRBV5-5 with TRBJ1-1; TRBD1 aligns across 8 bases. Losses at the gene ends were 0 bases for V and 3 bases for J; bases not matched to a gene: 7. Germline CDR1 is SGHKS and CDR2 is YYEKEE (reference sequence). CDR3 length: 16 residues.

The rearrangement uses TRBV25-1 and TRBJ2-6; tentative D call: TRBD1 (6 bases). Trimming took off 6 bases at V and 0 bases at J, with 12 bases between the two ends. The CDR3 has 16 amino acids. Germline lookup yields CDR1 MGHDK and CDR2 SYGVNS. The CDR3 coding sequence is TGTGCCAGCAGAGGACAGTCGATCTCTGGGGCCAACGTCCTGACTTTC. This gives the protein CASRGQSISGANVLTF.

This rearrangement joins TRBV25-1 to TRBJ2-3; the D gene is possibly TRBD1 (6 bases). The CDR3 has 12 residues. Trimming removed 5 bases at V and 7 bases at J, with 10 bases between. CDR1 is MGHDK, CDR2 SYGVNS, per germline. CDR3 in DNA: TGTGCCAGCAGTAGTACAGGGAATACGCAGTATTTT. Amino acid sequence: CASSSTGNTQYF.

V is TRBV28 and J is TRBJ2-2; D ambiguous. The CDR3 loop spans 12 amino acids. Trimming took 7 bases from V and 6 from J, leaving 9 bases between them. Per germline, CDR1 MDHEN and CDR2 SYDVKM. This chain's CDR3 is CASMTQAGELFF. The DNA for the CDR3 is TGTGCCAGCATGACCCAGGCCGGGGAGCTGTTTTTT.

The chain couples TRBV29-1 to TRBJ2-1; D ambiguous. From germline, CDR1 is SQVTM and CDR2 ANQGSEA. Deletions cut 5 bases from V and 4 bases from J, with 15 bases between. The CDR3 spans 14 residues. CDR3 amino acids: CSVSNPQRYNEQFF. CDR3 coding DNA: TGCAGCGTTTCAAACCCCCAGAGGTACAATGAGCAGTTCTTC.

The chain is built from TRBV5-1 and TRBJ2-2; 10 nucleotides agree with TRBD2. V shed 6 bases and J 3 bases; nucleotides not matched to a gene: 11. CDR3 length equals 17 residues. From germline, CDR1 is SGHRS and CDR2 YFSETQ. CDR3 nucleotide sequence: TGCGCCAGCACCCCGGATTGGACTAGCGGTCACACCGGGGAGCTGTTTTTT. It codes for CASTPDWTSGHTGELFF.

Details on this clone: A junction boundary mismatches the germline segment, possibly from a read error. CDR3 region: CASSAIPTYERYF. The CDR3 DNA sequence: TGTGCCAGCAGTGCAATCCCAACCTACGAGCGGTACTTC. The chain recombines TRBV2 with TRBJ2-7; D is unclear. Germline CDR1 SNHLY, CDR2 FYNNEI. This CDR3 has 13 amino acids.

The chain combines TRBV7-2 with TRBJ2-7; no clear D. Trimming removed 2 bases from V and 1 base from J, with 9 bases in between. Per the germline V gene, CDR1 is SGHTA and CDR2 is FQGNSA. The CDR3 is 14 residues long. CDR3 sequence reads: CASSLQATSYEQYF. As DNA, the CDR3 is TGTGCCAGCAGCTTACAGGCCACGTCCTACGAGCAGTACTTC.

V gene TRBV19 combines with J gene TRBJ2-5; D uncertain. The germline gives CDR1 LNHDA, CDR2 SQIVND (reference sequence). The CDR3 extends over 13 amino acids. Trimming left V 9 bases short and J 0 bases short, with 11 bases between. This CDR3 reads CASKPQYQETQYF. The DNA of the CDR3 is TGTGCCAGCAAACCACAGTACCAAGAGACCCAGTACTTC. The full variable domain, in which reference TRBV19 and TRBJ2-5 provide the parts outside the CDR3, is DGGITQSPKYLFRKEGQNVTLSCEQNLNHDAMYWYRQDPGQGLRLIYYSQIVNDFQKGDIAEGYSVSREKKESFPLTVTSAQKNPTAFYLCASKPQYQETQYFGPGTRLLVL.

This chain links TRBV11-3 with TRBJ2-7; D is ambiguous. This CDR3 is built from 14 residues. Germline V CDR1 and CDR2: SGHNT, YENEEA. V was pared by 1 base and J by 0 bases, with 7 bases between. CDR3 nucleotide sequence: TGTGCCAGCAGCTTAGGTCCCAGCTCCTACGAGCAGTACTTC. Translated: CASSLGPSSYEQYF.

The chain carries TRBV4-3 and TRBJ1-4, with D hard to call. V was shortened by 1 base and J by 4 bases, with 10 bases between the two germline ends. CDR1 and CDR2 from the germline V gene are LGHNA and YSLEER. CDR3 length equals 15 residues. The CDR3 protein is CASSQVGAGNEKLFF. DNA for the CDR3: TGCGCCAGCAGCCAAGTGGGCGCGGGTAATGAAAAACTGTTTTTT.